A selection of T cell receptor beta chains follows, all from one sample in a study of blood T cell repertoires in COVID-19. The repertoire was sequenced with immunoSEQ multiplex PCR; TCRdb's copy has only in-frame clones and lacks some. The data contain some 300,000 clones, roughly 89% of them singletons. The sequencing sample was made of peripheral blood. The receptors here all came from a woman aged 25 to 45 with COVID-19, enrolled during active disease. Both conserved end residues are part of each CDR3. Fields, in order: CDR3 protein, CDR3 DNA, J gene, clone size, D gene, V gene. The D gene is left open where the match is weak. Clone size, where shown, is once, few, many, or a class for clones that have expanded.

CDR3aa: CASGGHQETQYF; CDR3nt: TGCGCCAGTGGAGGGCACCAAGAGACCCAGTACTTC; j_gene: TRBJ2-5; abundance: -; d_gene: -; v_gene: TRBV10-2
CDR3aa: CASRRRQEGSPLHF; CDR3nt: TGTGCCAGCAGGAGACGGCAGGAAGGTTCACCCCTCCACTTT; j_gene: TRBJ1-6; abundance: -; d_gene: -; v_gene: TRBV27
CDR3aa: CASRRTGSTDTQYF; CDR3nt: TGTGCCAGCAGGAGGACAGGGAGCACAGATACGCAGTATTTT; j_gene: TRBJ2-3; abundance: -; d_gene: TRBD1; v_gene: TRBV6-6
CDR3aa: CASSSPGGGSQPQHF; CDR3nt: TGTGCCAGCAGTTCCCCGGGGGGGGGCTCTCAGCCCCAGCATTTT; j_gene: TRBJ1-5; abundance: -; d_gene: -; v_gene: TRBV28
CDR3aa: CASIGGTARRLGEHTQYF; CDR3nt: TGTGCCAGCATTGGCGGGACAGCTCGAAGATTGGGGGAACATACGCAGTATTTT; j_gene: TRBJ2-3; abundance: -; d_gene: -; v_gene: TRBV11-2
CDR3aa: CASSLALGGYQETQYF; CDR3nt: TGTGCCAGCAGCTTAGCGCTTGGCGGGTACCAAGAGACCCAGTACTTC; j_gene: TRBJ2-5; abundance: -; d_gene: -; v_gene: TRBV7-2
CDR3aa: CASSMRSSGGDYNEQFF; CDR3nt: TGTGCCAGCAGCATGAGGTCTAGCGGGGGAGATTACAATGAGCAGTTCTTC; j_gene: TRBJ2-1; abundance: -; d_gene: -; v_gene: TRBV21-1
CDR3aa: CATSRVSGTPTNYGYTF; CDR3nt: TGTGCCACCAGCAGAGTTTCCGGGACACCAACAAACTATGGCTACACCTTC; j_gene: TRBJ1-2; abundance: -; d_gene: -; v_gene: TRBV15
CDR3aa: CASSPGETGSPLHF; CDR3nt: TGCGCCAGCAGCCCAGGGGAGACGGGTTCACCCCTCCACTTT; j_gene: TRBJ1-6; abundance: once; d_gene: -; v_gene: TRBV4-1
CDR3aa: CASSFSYTSYEQYF; CDR3nt: TGTGCCAGTAGTTTTAGCTACACCTCCTACGAGCAGTACTTC; j_gene: TRBJ2-7; abundance: -; d_gene: -; v_gene: TRBV19
CDR3aa: CASILDVGGNQPQHF; CDR3nt: TGTGCCAGCATCCTTGACGTGGGGGGGAATCAGCCCCAGCATTTT; j_gene: TRBJ1-5; abundance: once; d_gene: -; v_gene: TRBV6-6
CDR3aa: CASSSTGGGPHTEAFF; CDR3nt: TGCGCCAGCAGCTCGACAGGGGGCGGCCCCCACACTGAAGCTTTCTTT; j_gene: TRBJ1-1; abundance: -; d_gene: TRBD1; v_gene: TRBV5-1
CDR3aa: CASSLISSYEQYF; CDR3nt: TGTGCCAGCAGTTTAATTAGCTCCTACGAGCAGTACTTC; j_gene: TRBJ2-7; abundance: -; d_gene: -; v_gene: TRBV12-3/TRBV12-4
CDR3aa: CASSMGAVEGYGYTF; CDR3nt: TGTGCCAGTAGTATGGGGGCAGTTGAGGGCTATGGCTACACCTTC; j_gene: TRBJ1-2; abundance: once; d_gene: -; v_gene: TRBV19
CDR3aa: CASSDATGANSPLHF; CDR3nt: TGTGCCAGCAGTGATGCGACAGGGGCTAATTCACCCCTCCACTTT; j_gene: TRBJ1-6; abundance: -; d_gene: TRBD1; v_gene: TRBV2
CDR3aa: CASSLTGHRQETQYF; CDR3nt: TGTGCCAGCAGCTTGACGGGACACCGCCAAGAGACCCAGTACTTC; j_gene: TRBJ2-5; abundance: -; d_gene: -; v_gene: TRBV5-4
CDR3aa: CASSQVLAGGTNEQFF; CDR3nt: TGCGCCAGCAGCCAAGTTCTAGCGGGGGGCACCAATGAGCAGTTCTTC; j_gene: TRBJ2-1; abundance: -; d_gene: TRBD2; v_gene: TRBV4-3
CDR3aa: CASSAGTDTQYF; CDR3nt: TGTGCCAGCAGCGCGGGAACAGATACGCAGTATTTT; j_gene: TRBJ2-3; abundance: -; d_gene: -; v_gene: TRBV7-8
CDR3aa: CASCDGTSASYNEQFF; CDR3nt: TGTGCCAGCTGTGACGGGACTAGCGCTTCCTACAATGAGCAGTTCTTC; j_gene: TRBJ2-1; abundance: -; d_gene: TRBD2; v_gene: TRBV6-4
CDR3aa: CASSSRGNYNEQFF; CDR3nt: TGTGCCAGTAGTTCGCGGGGCAACTACAATGAGCAGTTCTTC; j_gene: TRBJ2-1; abundance: -; d_gene: -; v_gene: TRBV19
CDR3aa: CSASRAFTQYF; CDR3nt: TGCAGTGCTAGCCGAGCGTTTACGCAGTATTTT; j_gene: TRBJ2-3; abundance: -; d_gene: -; v_gene: TRBV20-1
CDR3aa: CASSYDKYTQYF; CDR3nt: TGTGCCAGCAGCTATGACAAATATACGCAGTATTTT; j_gene: TRBJ2-3; abundance: -; d_gene: -; v_gene: TRBV7-2